The 3 T cell receptor beta chains below all came from one sample that was sequenced in a study of blood T cell repertoires in COVID-19. Assay: immunoSEQ multiplex PCR; the TCRdb copy retains only in-frame clones and omits some. The table includes tens of thousands of clones, more than 65% detected once. Sequenced: peripheral blood. These receptors were collected from a woman in her sixties with acute or convalescent COVID-19.

The chain employs TRBV20-1 and TRBJ2-2; TRBD2 is a possible D gene (6 bases). Germline V gene sequence: CDR1 DFQATT, CDR2 SNEGSKA (reference sequence). Deletions cut 3 bases from V and 2 bases from J, with 13 bases between. The CDR3 is 15 residues long. CDR3 loop: CSASRGGANTGELFF. The CDR3 region has the DNA TGCAGTGCTAGTCGCGGCGGGGCCAACACCGGGGAGCTGTTTTTT.

This chain links TRBV19 with TRBJ1-3; D may be TRBD1 (6 bases). The CDR3 runs to 15 residues. V lost 5 bases to trimming and J lost 0 bases, with 11 bases between them. The germline CDR1 and CDR2 sequences are LNHDA and SQIVND (reference sequence). The CDR3 is CASSPRDTSGNTIYF. CDR3 nucleotide sequence: TGTGCCAGTAGTCCCCGGGACACCTCTGGAAACACCATATATTTT. The full variable domain, rest sourced from reference TRBV19 and TRBJ1-3, is DGGITQSPKYLFRKEGQNVTLSCEQNLNHDAMYWYRQDPGQGLRLIYYSQIVNDFQKGDIAEGYSVSREKKESFPLTVTSAQKNPTAFYLCASSPRDTSGNTIYFGEGSWLTVV.

The rearrangement joins TRBV7-3 to TRBJ2-1; D might be TRBD1 (5 bases). The CDR3 runs 16 residues. Germline V gene sequence: CDR1 SGHTA, CDR2 FQGTGA. Trimming cost V 5 bases and J 2 bases, with 16 bases left between them. CDR3 sequence (DNA): TGTGCCAGCAGCCGACAGTCGAGGTTCCCCTACAATGAGCAGTTCTTC. Translation: CASSRQSRFPYNEQFF.